The TCR beta chain under discussion was sequenced for a study of siplizumab effects on memory and regulatory T cells. V gave up 3 bases and J gave up 7 bases, with 9 bases separating them. Per germline, CDR1 SGHAT and CDR2 FQNNGV. CDR3 size: 12 residues. In regard to this clone: The antigen remains undetermined.

Assays captured 10^5 or so TCR templates per sample. Libraries were prepared by immunoSEQ multiplex PCR; TCRdb keeps only in-frame clonotypes and omits some of them. The sample includes roughly 100,000 clones, more than 85% of them seen just once. Findings and limits, study-wide: Naive T cell populations appeared to exhibit greater diversity than memory cells and appeared to be major alloresponse contributors. Significant reduction of alloreactive sequences traceable to unstimulated CD4+ memory cells was observed with siplizumab. In siplizumab cultures, the suppressive function of proliferating Tregs remained unconfirmed.

The specimen sequenced was Tregs sorted from blood. This TCR derives from a human donor in good health. The rearrangement joins TRBV11-2 to TRBJ1-1; no definite D call. CDR3 region: CASSFQDGEAFF. The CDR3 DNA is TGTGCCAGCAGCTTCCAAGATGGTGAAGCTTTCTTT. Filled out from reference TRBV11-2 and TRBJ1-1, the complete variable domain reads EAGVAQSPRYKIIEKRQSVAFWCNPISGHATLYWYQQILGQGPKLLIQFQNNGVVDDSQLPKDRFSAERLKGVDSTLKIQPAKLEDSAVYLCASSFQDGEAFFGQGTRLTVV.